The sequence of this T cell receptor (beta chain) was determined in a study of T cell responses to AZD1222 COVID-19 vaccine. Germline V lookup: CDR1 GTSNPN, CDR2 SVGIG (reference sequence). V gave up 1 base and J gave up 3 bases, with 9 bases separating them. This CDR3 is 13 amino acids long. Comment on this clone: What it binds is unknown.

Profiling relied on immunoSEQ multiplex PCR, and the TCRdb table lists in-frame clones only, not all of them. The sample includes 95,000 or so clones, about 88% seen only once; the top ten take roughly 2.8%. Study-wide findings and caveats: Repertoire sampling happened only post peak T cell response. Among those given AZD1222, only 6 or 7 were seropositive at baseline.

The sample consisted of peripheral blood, taken on day 0 of AZD1222 vaccination. This receptor was obtained from an adult in good health. This chain connects TRBV30 to TRBJ1-1; D gene uncertain. CDR3 nucleotide sequence: TGTGCCTGGAGTGAGGGCAGCCACACTGAAGCTTTCTTT. Amino acid sequence: CAWSEGSHTEAFF.